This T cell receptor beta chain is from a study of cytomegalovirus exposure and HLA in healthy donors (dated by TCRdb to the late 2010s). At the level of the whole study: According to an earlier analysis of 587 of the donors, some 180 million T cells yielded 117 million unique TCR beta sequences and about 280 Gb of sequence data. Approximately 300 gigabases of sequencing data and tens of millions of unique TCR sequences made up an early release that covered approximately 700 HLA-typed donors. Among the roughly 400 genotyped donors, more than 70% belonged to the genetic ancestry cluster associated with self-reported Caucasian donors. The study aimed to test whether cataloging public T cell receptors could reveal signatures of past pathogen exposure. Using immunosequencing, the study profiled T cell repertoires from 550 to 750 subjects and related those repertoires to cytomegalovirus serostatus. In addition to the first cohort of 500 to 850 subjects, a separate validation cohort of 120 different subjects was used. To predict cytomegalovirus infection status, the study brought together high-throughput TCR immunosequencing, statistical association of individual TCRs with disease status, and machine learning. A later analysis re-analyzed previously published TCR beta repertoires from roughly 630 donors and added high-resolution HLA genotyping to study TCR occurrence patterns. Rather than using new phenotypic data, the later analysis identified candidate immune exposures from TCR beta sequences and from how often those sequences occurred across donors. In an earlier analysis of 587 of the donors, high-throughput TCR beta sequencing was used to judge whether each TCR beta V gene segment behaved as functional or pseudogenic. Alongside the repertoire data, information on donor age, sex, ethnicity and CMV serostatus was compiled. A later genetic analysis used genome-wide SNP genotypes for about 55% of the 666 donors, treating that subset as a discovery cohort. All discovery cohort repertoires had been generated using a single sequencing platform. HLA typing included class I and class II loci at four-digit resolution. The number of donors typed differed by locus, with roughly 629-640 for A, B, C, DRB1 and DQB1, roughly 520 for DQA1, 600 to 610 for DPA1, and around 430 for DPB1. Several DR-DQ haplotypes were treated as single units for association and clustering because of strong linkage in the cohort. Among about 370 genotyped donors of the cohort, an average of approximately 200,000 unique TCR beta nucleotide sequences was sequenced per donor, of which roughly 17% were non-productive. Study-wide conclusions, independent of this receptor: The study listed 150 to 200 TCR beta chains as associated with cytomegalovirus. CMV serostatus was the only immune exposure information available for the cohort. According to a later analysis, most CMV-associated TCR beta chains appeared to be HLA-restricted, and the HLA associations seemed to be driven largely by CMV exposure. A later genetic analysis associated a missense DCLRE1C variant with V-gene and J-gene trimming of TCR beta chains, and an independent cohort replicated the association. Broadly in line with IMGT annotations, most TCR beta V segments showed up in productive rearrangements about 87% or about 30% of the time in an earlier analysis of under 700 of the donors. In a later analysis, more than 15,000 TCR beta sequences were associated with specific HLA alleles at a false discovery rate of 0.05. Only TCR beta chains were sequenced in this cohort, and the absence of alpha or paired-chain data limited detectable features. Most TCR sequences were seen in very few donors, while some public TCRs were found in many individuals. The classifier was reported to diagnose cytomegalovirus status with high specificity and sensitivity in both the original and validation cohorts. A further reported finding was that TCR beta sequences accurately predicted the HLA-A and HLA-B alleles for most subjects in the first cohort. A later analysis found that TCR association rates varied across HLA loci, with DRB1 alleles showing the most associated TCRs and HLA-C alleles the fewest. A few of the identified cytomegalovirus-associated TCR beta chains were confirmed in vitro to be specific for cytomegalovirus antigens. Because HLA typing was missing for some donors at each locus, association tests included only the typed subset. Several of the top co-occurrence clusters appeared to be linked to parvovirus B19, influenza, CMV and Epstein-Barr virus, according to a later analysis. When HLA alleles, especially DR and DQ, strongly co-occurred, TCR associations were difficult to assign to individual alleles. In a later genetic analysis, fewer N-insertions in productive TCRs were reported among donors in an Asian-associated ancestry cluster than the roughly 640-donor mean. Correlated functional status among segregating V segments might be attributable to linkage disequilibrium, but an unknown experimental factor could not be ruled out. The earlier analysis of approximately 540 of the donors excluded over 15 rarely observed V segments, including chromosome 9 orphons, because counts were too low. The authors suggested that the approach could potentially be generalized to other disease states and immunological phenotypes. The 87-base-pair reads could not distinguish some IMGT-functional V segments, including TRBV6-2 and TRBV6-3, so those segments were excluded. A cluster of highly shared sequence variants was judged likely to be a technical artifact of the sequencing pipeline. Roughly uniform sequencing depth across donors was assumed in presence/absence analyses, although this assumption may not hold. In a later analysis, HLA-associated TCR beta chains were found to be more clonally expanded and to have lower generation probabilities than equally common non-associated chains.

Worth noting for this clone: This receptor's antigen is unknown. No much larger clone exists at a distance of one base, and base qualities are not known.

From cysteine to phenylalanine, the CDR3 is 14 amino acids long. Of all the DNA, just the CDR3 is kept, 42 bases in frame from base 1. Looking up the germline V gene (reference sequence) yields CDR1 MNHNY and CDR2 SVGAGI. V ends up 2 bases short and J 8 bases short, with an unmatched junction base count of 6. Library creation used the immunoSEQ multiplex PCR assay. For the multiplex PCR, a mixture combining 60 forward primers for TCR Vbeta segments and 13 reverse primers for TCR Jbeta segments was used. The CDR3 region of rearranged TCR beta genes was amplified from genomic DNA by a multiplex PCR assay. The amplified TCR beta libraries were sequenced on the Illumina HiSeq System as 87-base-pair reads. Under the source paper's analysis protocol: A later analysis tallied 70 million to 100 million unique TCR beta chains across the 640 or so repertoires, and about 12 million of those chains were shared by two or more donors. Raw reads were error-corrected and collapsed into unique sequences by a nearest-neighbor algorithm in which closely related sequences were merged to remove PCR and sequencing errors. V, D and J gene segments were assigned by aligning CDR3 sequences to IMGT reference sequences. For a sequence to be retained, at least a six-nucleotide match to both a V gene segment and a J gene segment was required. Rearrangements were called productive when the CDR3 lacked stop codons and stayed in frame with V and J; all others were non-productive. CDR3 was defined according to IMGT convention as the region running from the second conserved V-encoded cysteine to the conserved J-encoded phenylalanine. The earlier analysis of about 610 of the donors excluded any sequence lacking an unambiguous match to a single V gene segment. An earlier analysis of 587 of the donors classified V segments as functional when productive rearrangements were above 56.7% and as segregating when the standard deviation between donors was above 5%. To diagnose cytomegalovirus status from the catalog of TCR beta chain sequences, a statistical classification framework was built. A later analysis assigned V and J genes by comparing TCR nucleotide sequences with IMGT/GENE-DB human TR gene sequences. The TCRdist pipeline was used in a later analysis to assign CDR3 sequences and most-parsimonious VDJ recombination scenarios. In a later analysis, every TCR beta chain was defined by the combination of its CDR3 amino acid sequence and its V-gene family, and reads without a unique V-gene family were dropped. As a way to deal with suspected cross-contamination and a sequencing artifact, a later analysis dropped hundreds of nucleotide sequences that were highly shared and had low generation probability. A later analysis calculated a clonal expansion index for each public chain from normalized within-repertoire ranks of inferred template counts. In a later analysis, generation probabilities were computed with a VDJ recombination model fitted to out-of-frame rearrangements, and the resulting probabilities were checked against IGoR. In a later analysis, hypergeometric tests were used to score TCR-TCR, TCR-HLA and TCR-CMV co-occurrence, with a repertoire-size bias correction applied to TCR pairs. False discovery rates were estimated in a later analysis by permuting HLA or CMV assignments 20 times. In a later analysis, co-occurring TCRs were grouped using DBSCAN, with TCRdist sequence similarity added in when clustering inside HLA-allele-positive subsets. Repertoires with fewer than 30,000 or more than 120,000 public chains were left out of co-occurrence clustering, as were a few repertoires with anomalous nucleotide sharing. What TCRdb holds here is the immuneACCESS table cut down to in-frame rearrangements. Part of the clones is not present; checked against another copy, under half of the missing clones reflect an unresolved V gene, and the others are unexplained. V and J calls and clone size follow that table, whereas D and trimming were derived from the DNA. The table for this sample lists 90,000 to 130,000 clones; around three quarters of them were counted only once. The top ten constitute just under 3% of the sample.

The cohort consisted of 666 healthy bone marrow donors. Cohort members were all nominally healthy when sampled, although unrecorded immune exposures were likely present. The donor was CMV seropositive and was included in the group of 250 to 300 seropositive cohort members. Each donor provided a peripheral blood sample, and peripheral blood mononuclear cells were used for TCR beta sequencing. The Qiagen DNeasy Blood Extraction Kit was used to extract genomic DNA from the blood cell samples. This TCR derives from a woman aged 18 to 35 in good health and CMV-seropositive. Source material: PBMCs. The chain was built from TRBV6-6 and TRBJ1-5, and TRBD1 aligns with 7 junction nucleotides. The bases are TGTGCCAGCAGTTACCGAGGGGGCATAGAGCCCCAGCATTTT. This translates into CASSYRGGIEPQHF.